This entry lists 25 T cell receptor beta chains sequenced from one sample in a study of vaccination effects on CD4 cells after COVID-19. What these receptors recognize is not known. Data came from immunoSEQ multiplex PCR; TCRdb stores just in-frame clones and leaves some out. This table has about 54,000 clones, roughly 76% appearing once. Sequencing in the ViraFEST assay came after antigen-specific CD4+ T cells had been expanded with viral peptide pools, which were used to stimulate PBMC. Investigators separated out CD4+ T cells once around eleven days of culture had passed. The starting material was CD4+ T cells from PBMCs cultured with HCoV-229E spike peptides, obtained before COVID-19 vaccination. These receptors were collected from a human donor who received a COVID-19 vaccine.

The chain links TRBV18 to TRBJ2-7, with a possible D match to TRBD1 (5 bases). The germline CDR1 and CDR2 sequences are KGHSH and LQKENI. The CDR3 spans 13 residues. V was cut by 5 bases and J by 1 base, with 9 bases left in between. CDR3 nucleotides: TGTGCCAGCTCATCAGGGCCGTCCTACGAGCAGTACGTC. It is translated as CASSSGPSYEQYV.

This chain connects TRBV19 to TRBJ1-1, with 8 nucleotides matching TRBD1. V shed 4 bases, J shed 11 bases, and the junction held 6 bases outside the gene matches. CDR1 and CDR2 from the germline V gene are LNHDA and SQIVND (reference sequence). The CDR3 runs 12 residues. DNA for the CDR3: TGTGCCAGTAGTAACGGACAGGGATCGGCTTTCTTT. Translating it yields CASSNGQGSAFF.

The V gene is TRBV18, the J gene TRBJ1-1; TRBD1 might be the D (5 bases). Germline loops: CDR1 KGHSH, CDR2 LQKENI. V dropped 1 base and J dropped 4 bases, with 16 bases sitting between them. This CDR3 contains 16 residues. The chain's CDR3 is CASSPRAGSEITEAFF. CDR3 nucleotides: TGTGCCAGCTCACCACGGGCAGGGTCTGAGATCACTGAAGCTTTCTTT.

The chain has TRBV6-4 and TRBJ2-4; D is unclear. The V end lost 4 bases, the J end lost 2 bases, and 18 bases lay between the germline ends. Germline V gives CDR1 MRHNA, CDR2 SNTAGT. CDR3 size: 17 residues. The CDR3 region is CASSVSIKGITKNIQYF. The DNA for the CDR3 is TGTGCCAGCAGTGTCAGCATTAAGGGAATTACCAAAAACATTCAGTACTTC.

The chain employs TRBV30 and TRBJ1-6; D gene ambiguous. Trimming cost V 3 bases and J 0 bases, with 12 bases left between them. The germline V gene encodes CDR1 GTSNPN and CDR2 SVGIG (reference sequence). The CDR3 contains 16 residues. CDR3 loop: CAWRYQRFSYNSPLHF. The CDR3, as DNA: TGTGCCTGGAGGTACCAGAGATTCTCCTATAATTCACCCCTCCACTTT.

The gene calls are TRBV6-6 and TRBJ1-3; D gene unclear. The V end was cut by 3 bases, the J end by 5 bases, with 5 bases between. Germline assignment: CDR1 MNHNY and CDR2 SVGAGI (reference sequence). The CDR3 length is 12 residues. CDR3 loop: CASSYNRNTIYF. CDR3 DNA: TGTGCCAGCAGTTATAATCGAAACACCATATATTTT.

The chain employs TRBV6-2 or TRBV6-3 and TRBJ1-6; D is possibly TRBD1 (6 bases). CDR1 is MNHEY and CDR2 is SVGEGT in the germline V gene. CDR3 length: 21 amino acids. Trimming cost V 2 bases and J 6 bases, with 29 bases left between them. The CDR3 coding sequence is TGTGCCAGCAGTTACGGGGGATCCGGGACCGCGCCCCGGGACATTAATTCACCCCTCCACTTT. Amino acids: CASSYGGSGTAPRDINSPLHF.

This clone has only a few counts. The rearrangement uses TRBV6-5 and TRBJ1-2; D is ambiguous. V dropped 4 bases and J dropped 7 bases, with 16 bases sitting between them. Germline lookup yields CDR1 MNHEY and CDR2 SVGAGI. The CDR3 contains 14 residues. The chain's CDR3 is CASSFLGKGGGYTF. In nucleotides, the CDR3 is TGTGCCAGCAGTTTTCTGGGGAAGGGAGGTGGCTACACCTTC.

The table lists this clone with a few counts. The chain combines TRBV19 with TRBJ1-1, with D hard to call. The ends were cut back, 6 bases at V and 0 bases at J, with 8 bases in the middle. CDR3 length equals 13 residues. Germline V gene data show CDR1 as LNHDA and CDR2 as SQIVND (reference sequence). CDR3 coding DNA: TGTGCCAGTAGGGCCAGCATGAACACTGAAGCTTTCTTT. Its translation is CASRASMNTEAFF.

The J gene is TRBJ1-1, the V gene TRBV5-1, with a possible D match to TRBD1 (5 bases). CDR1 is SGHRS, CDR2 YFSETQ, per germline. V shed 4 bases and J shed 0 bases, with 22 bases lying between them. The CDR3 loop spans 18 amino acids. The CDR3 DNA follows: TGCGCCAGCAGCGAGGGGTGGGGACCCGGGGCAATGAACACTGAAGCTTTCTTT. Amino acids: CASSEGWGPGAMNTEAFF.

V gene TRBV18 combines with J gene TRBJ1-1; TRBD1 matches at 11 bases. Germline trimming cut 5 bases from V and 6 bases from J; bases unmatched to any gene: 5. Germline V gene data show CDR1 as KGHSH and CDR2 as LQKENI. CDR3 length: 14 residues. The CDR3 region is CASSTGTGGPEAFF. CDR3 DNA sequence: TGTGCCAGCTCAACCGGGACAGGGGGACCTGAAGCTTTCTTT. Full variable domain (remainder filled in from reference TRBV18 and TRBJ1-1): NAGVMQNPRHLVRRRGQEARLRCSPMKGHSHVYWYRQLPEEGLKFMVYLQKENIIDESGMPKERFSAEFPKEGPSILRIQQVVRGDSAAYFCASSTGTGGPEAFFGQGTRLTVV.

The J gene is TRBJ2-2, the V gene TRBV3-1 (or the pseudogene TRBV3-2), with D hard to call. Trimming shortened V by 0 bases and J by 5 bases, and 16 bases separated the two germline ends. This CDR3 contains 17 residues. Germline lookup yields CDR1 LGHDT and CDR2 YNNKEL (reference sequence). The CDR3 bases are TGTGCCAGCAGCCAAGAAGTAACTTCCCACCTAACCGGGGAGCTGTTTTTT. Encoded protein: CASSQEVTSHLTGELFF.

This clone has a handful of counts. Other DNA sequences in the same sample also yield this CDR3. The chain recombines TRBV7-2 with TRBJ1-5, with D uncertain. CDR3 size: 13 residues. Trimming took 3 bases from V and 2 from J, leaving 5 bases between them. Germline CDR1 SGHTA, CDR2 FQGNSA. CDR3 sequence: CASSFQGNQPQHF. The CDR3 DNA reads as TGTGCCAGCAGCTTCCAGGGCAATCAGCCCCAGCATTTT.

The chain couples TRBV20-1 to TRBJ2-5; 8 bases are shared with TRBD2. The CDR3 sequence is 13 residues long. CDR1 and CDR2 (germline): DFQATT, SNEGSKA (reference sequence). With V trimmed by 3 bases and J by 5 bases, 5 bases remained unmatched. CDR3 sequence (DNA): TGCAGTGCTAGTAGCGGGGTTGGGGAGACCCAGTACTTC. Its translation is CSASSGVGETQYF.

The chain employs TRBV30 and TRBJ1-2; 10 nucleotides agree with TRBD1. The germline CDR1 and CDR2 sequences are GTSNPN and SVGIG (reference sequence). V shed 8 bases and J 3 bases; nucleotides not matched to a gene: 9. This CDR3 has 14 amino acids. The CDR3 is CARQPGQGYYGYTF. The CDR3, as DNA: TGTGCCAGACAACCGGGACAGGGGTACTATGGCTACACCTTC. The full variable domain, rest sourced from reference TRBV30 and TRBJ1-2, is SQTIHQWPATLVQPVGSPLSLECTVEGTSNPNLYWYRQAAGRGLQLLFYSVGIGQISSEVPQNLSASRPQDRQFILSSKKLLLSDSGFYLCARQPGQGYYGYTFGSGTRLTVV.

The chain joins TRBV2 to TRBJ1-2; D possibly corresponds to TRBD1 (5 bases). The germline CDR1 and CDR2 sequences are SNHLY and FYNNEI. The CDR3 totals 13 residues. The V end lost 4 bases, the J end lost 8 bases, and 14 bases lay between the germline ends. This chain's CDR3 is CASSGQGFRGYTF. CDR3 nucleotides: TGTGCCAGCAGTGGCCAGGGATTCCGAGGCTACACCTTC.

CDR3 DNA: TGTGCCAGCAGTCCCCAACCGATCTCCGACGGGGCTGAAAAACTGTTTTTT. Protein: CASSPQPISDGAEKLFF. The rearrangement links TRBV6-2 or TRBV6-3 to TRBJ1-4, with D maybe TRBD1 (5 bases). Germline V gene lookup returns CDR1 MNHEY and CDR2 SVGEGT. Trimming removed 5 bases from V and 7 bases from J, with 23 bases in between. The length of the CDR3 is 17 residues.

This chain connects TRBV2 to TRBJ1-6; D perhaps matches TRBD1 (6 bases). The CDR3 covers 17 residues. Looked up from germline, CDR1 is SNHLY and CDR2 is FYNNEI. Trimming shortened V by 10 bases and J by 0 bases, and 19 bases separated the two germline ends. CDR3 sequence (DNA): TGTGCCACCATCCGGACAGCCCCAAGCTCCTATAATTCACCCCTCCACTTT. Its protein product is CATIRTAPSSYNSPLHF. Supplemented by reference TRBV2 and TRBJ1-6, the full variable domain reads EPEVTQTPSHQVTQMGQEVILRCVPISNHLYFYWYRQILGQKVEFLVSFYNNEISEKSEIFDDQFSVERPDGSNFTLKIRSTKLEDSAMYFCATIRTAPSSYNSPLHFGNGTRLTVT.

The rearrangement uses TRBV6-5 and TRBJ2-2; D is unclear. The CDR3 contains 11 residues. CDR1 and CDR2 from the germline V gene are MNHEY and SVGAGI. Deletions cut 7 bases from V and 4 bases from J, with 4 bases between. The chain's CDR3 is CASKVTGELFF. The CDR3 DNA follows: TGTGCCAGCAAGGTCACCGGGGAGCTGTTTTTT.

J is TRBJ1-1 and V is TRBV5-1; TRBD1 agrees at 9 bases. Per germline, CDR1 SGHRS and CDR2 YFSETQ. The V gene end was trimmed by 5 bases and the J gene end by 5 bases; junction bases not matched to a gene: 7. There are 14 residues in the CDR3. CDR3 bases: TGCGCCAGCAGTTCGGACAGGGGACTAACTGAAGCTTTCTTT. Translating it yields CASSSDRGLTEAFF.

This clone has a handful of counts. The chain is built from TRBV18 and TRBJ1-4; D possibly corresponds to TRBD1 (5 bases). Trimming pared 6 bases from V and 4 bases from J, leaving 15 bases between. CDR1 and CDR2 (germline): KGHSH, LQKENI. CDR3 size: 15 residues. The DNA for the CDR3 is TGTGCCAGCTCCCTGGGGCCAGCCCTTAATGAAAAACTGTTTTTT. Its protein is CASSLGPALNEKLFF.

This rearrangement joins TRBV5-4 to TRBJ2-3, with D possibly TRBD1 on 5 matching bases. Germline values: CDR1 SGHNT, CDR2 YYREEE (reference sequence). This CDR3 has 14 amino acids. V was clipped by 0 bases and J by 1 base, with 6 bases between them. The CDR3 nucleotides are TGTGCCAGCAGCTTGGGGGGCCGCACAGATACGCAGTATTTT. Amino acid sequence: CASSLGGRTDTQYF. The full variable domain, with the rest looked up from reference TRBV5-4 and TRBJ2-3, is ETGVTQSPTHLIKTRGQQVTLRCSSQSGHNTVSWYQQALGQGPQFIFQYYREEENGRGNFPPRFSGLQFPNYSSELNVNALELDDSALYLCASSLGGRTDTQYFGPGTRLTVL.

This rearrangement joins TRBV3-1 (or the pseudogene TRBV3-2) to TRBJ2-2; TRBD1 is a possible D gene (7 bases). V was shortened by 2 bases and J by 7 bases, with 14 bases between the two germline ends. Germline V gene data show CDR1 as LGHDT and CDR2 as YNNKEL (reference sequence). This CDR3 has 15 residues. DNA for the CDR3: TGTGCCAGCAGCCAACGGAGGGGGCAGGACGGGGAGCTGTTTTTT. It specifies CASSQRRGQDGELFF.

V and J are TRBV5-6 and TRBJ1-2; no definite D call. V lost 0 bases and J lost 4, with 10 bases in between. Germline V gives CDR1 SGHDT, CDR2 YYEEEE. CDR3 length equals 14 residues. The CDR3 DNA follows: TGTGCCAGCAGCTTGGCCCCGGCGGGCTATGGCTACACCTTC. This translates into CASSLAPAGYGYTF.

The chain links TRBV6-6 to TRBJ2-4; D not certain. V was cut by 2 bases and J by 6 bases, with 14 bases left in between. Germline CDR1 and CDR2: MNHNY and SVGAGI (reference sequence). The CDR3 totals 15 residues. CDR3: CASSYTGRSGNIQYF. Here the CDR3 DNA reads TGTGCCAGCAGTTACACGGGTCGATCGGGAAACATTCAGTACTTC.